The 3 T cell receptor beta chains presented below share a single source sample, sequenced in a study of blood T cell repertoires in COVID-19. Clones were read by immunoSEQ multiplex PCR, and TCRdb kept only the in-frame ones, dropping some. The sample includes over 200,000 clones, around 83% seen only once; the top ten take more than 8%. Sequenced material: peripheral blood. All receptors come from a woman in her 50s with acute or convalescent COVID-19.

The J gene is TRBJ2-7, the V gene TRBV3-1 (or the pseudogene TRBV3-2); perhaps TRBD2 as D (5 bases). V lost 1 base, J lost 4 bases, and 14 bases lay in between. This CDR3 is 15 amino acids long. Germline CDR1 is LGHDT and CDR2 is YNNKEL (reference sequence). CDR3 amino acids: CASSQGGSVVYEQYF. In DNA, the CDR3 is TGTGCCAGCAGCCAAGGGGGTAGCGTAGTATACGAGCAGTACTTC.

This chain joins TRBV19 and TRBJ1-5, with TRBD1 matching 12 bases. The junction had 10 bases not matched to a gene; V was cut back by 7 bases and J by 6 bases. CDR3 length: 16 residues. Germline values: CDR1 LNHDA, CDR2 SQIVND (reference sequence). For the CDR3, the DNA is TGTGCCAGTACCGACCCCCGGGACAGGGGGCTTCAGCCCCAGCATTTT. Encoded protein: CASTDPRDRGLQPQHF.

This clone appeared once. The chain employs TRBV9 and TRBJ2-2; the match to TRBD2 covers 8 bases. The V gene end was trimmed by 4 bases and the J gene end by 4 bases; junction bases not matched to a gene: 12. Germline V lookup: CDR1 SGDLS, CDR2 YYNGEE. This CDR3 has 17 amino acids. DNA of the CDR3: TGTGCCAGCAGCAGCAAACTTCTAGCGGGTGTCACCGGGGAGCTGTTTTTT. It translates to CASSSKLLAGVTGELFF.